This entry lists 21 T cell receptor beta chains sequenced from one sample in a study of blood T cell repertoires in COVID-19. Profiling relied on immunoSEQ multiplex PCR, and the TCRdb table lists in-frame clones only, not all of them. Of over 250,000 clones listed, about 80% were seen once; the top ten hold around a tenth. Sequences were obtained from peripheral blood. These receptors were collected from a woman in her forties or fifties who had recovered from COVID-19.

The chain couples TRBV7-2 to TRBJ2-1, with TRBD1 identical over 11 bases. J gave up 5 bases and V 5 bases, and 5 bases lay outside the gene matches. CDR3 length: 15 amino acids. Germline-derived CDR1 and CDR2 are SGHTA and FQGNSA. CDR3 sequence (DNA): TGTGCCAGCAGCGGACAGGGGGCGCCCGACAATGAGCAGTTCTTC. It yields the protein CASSGQGAPDNEQFF.

Only one count was recorded for this clone. The J gene is TRBJ2-7, the V gene TRBV2; TRBD1 is a possible D gene (5 bases). Germline-derived CDR1 and CDR2 are SNHLY and FYNNEI. The V gene lost 6 bases and the J gene lost 2 bases, with 11 bases spanning the gap. The length of the CDR3 is 13 residues. The CDR3 spells CASRKTAPYEQYF. For the CDR3, the DNA is TGTGCCAGCAGGAAGACAGCCCCCTACGAGCAGTACTTC.

The V gene is TRBV9, the J gene TRBJ1-4; no clear D. CDR1 is SGDLS and CDR2 is YYNGEE in the germline V gene. CDR3 length: 16 amino acids. V shed 2 bases and J shed 8 bases, with 19 bases lying between them. The DNA of the CDR3 is TGTGCCAGCAGCGTTGGCGGACTGGGAATGGTCGAAAAACTGTTTTTT. This encodes CASSVGGLGMVEKLFF.

The chain has TRBV6-1 and TRBJ2-3, with D possibly TRBD2 on 6 matching bases. The CDR3 contains 16 residues. Germline CDR1 MNHNS, CDR2 SASEGT. Trimming stripped 6 bases from V and 0 bases from J, with 16 bases between. CDR3 protein: CASRELAMISTDTQYF. The CDR3 coding sequence is TGTGCCAGCAGGGAACTAGCTATGATCAGCACAGATACGCAGTATTTT.

The chain links TRBV7-2 to TRBJ2-1; D remains ambiguous. The germline CDR1 and CDR2 sequences are SGHTA and FQGNSA. V shed 2 bases and J shed 13 bases, with 9 bases lying between them. The CDR3 has 11 residues. The CDR3 here is CASSLSFSQFF. The CDR3 bases are TGTGCCAGCAGCTTAAGCTTTTCCCAGTTCTTC.

This rearrangement joins TRBV28 to TRBJ1-2; 8 nucleotides match TRBD1. The length of the CDR3 is 16 residues. CDR1 and CDR2 from the germline V gene are MDHEN and SYDVKM. The V and J ends lost 6 bases and 2 bases, in that order; junction bases with no gene match: 11. CDR3 DNA: TGTGCCAGCAGCGCACTCGCTCGGACAGGGAACTATGGCTACACCTTC. Protein product: CASSALARTGNYGYTF.

The rearrangement links TRBV5-4 to TRBJ2-7; 7 bases match TRBD2. Trimming cost V 4 bases and J 1 base; bases outside gene matches: 8. The germline gives CDR1 SGHNT, CDR2 YYREEE (reference sequence). This CDR3 comprises 15 residues. The CDR3 spells CASSLDLRGSYEQYF. The CDR3 nucleotides are TGTGCCAGCAGCCTGGACTTGCGGGGGTCCTACGAGCAGTACTTC.

The chain links TRBV5-4 to TRBJ2-2; the D gene is possibly TRBD2 (6 bases). V gave up 4 bases and J gave up 4 bases, with 14 bases separating them. This CDR3 region has 15 residues. Germline CDR1 and CDR2: SGHNT and YYREEE (reference sequence). The CDR3 nucleotides read TGTGCCAGCAGCGGACGACTAGAGGGCACCGGGGAGCTGTTTTTT. Its protein product is CASSGRLEGTGELFF.

The chain is built from TRBV19 and TRBJ1-2; TRBD1 agrees at 9 bases. This CDR3 has 17 amino acids. CDR1 is LNHDA, CDR2 SQIVND, per germline (reference sequence). J lost 3 bases, V lost 4 bases, and 12 bases had no gene match. The CDR3 sequence is CASSTGQGTFRDYGYTF. The CDR3 DNA sequence: TGTGCCAGTAGTACAGGACAGGGGACTTTTCGGGACTATGGCTACACCTTC. Drawing the rest from reference TRBV19 and TRBJ1-2, the complete variable domain is DGGITQSPKYLFRKEGQNVTLSCEQNLNHDAMYWYRQDPGQGLRLIYYSQIVNDFQKGDIAEGYSVSREKKESFPLTVTSAQKNPTAFYLCASSTGQGTFRDYGYTFGSGTRLTVV.

The rearrangement uses TRBV23-1 and TRBJ1-1, with a tentative D call TRBD1 (5 bases). TRBV23-1 is flagged as an ORF with uncertain function. The CDR3 is made up of 18 amino acids. V lost 4 bases and J lost 1, with 22 bases in between. Written as DNA, the CDR3 is TGCGCCAGCAGTCCCCGGGGGGGTTGCAGGGAAGGGAACACTGAAGCTTTCTTT. Translating it yields CASSPRGGCREGNTEAFF.

V usage is TRBV28 and J usage is TRBJ2-7, with 13 bases aligning to TRBD2. The V gene end was trimmed by 4 bases and the J gene end by 7 bases; junction bases not matched to a gene: 10. This CDR3 is built from 16 residues. Germline V CDR1 and CDR2: MDHEN, SYDVKM. The DNA of the CDR3 is TGTGCCAGCAGTTCTAGGACTAGCGGGGGTTCACTGGAGCAGTACTTC. This encodes CASSSRTSGGSLEQYF.

V is TRBV7-6 and J is TRBJ2-5, with TRBD2 matching 7 bases. Trimming removed 0 bases from V and 5 bases from J; junction bases left unmatched: 3. This CDR3 is 14 amino acids long. Germline V gene data show CDR1 as SGHVS and CDR2 as FNYEAQ. The CDR3 reads CASSLAQGGETQYF. The CDR3 DNA is TGTGCCAGCAGCTTAGCGCAGGGAGGGGAGACCCAGTACTTC.

The V call is TRBV24-1, the J call TRBJ2-2, with D possibly being TRBD1 (5 bases). Germline V gives CDR1 KGHDR, CDR2 SFDVKD. This CDR3 is 12 amino acids long. V dropped 6 bases and J dropped 11 bases, with 12 bases sitting between them. The CDR3 coding sequence is TGTGCCACCAGTTCAGGGCAGGGCGAGCTGTTTTTT. This codes for CATSSGQGELFF.

This clone came up once. The CDR3 loop is CASSVDEAGGLYIQYF. DNA of the CDR3: TGTGCCAGCAGCGTAGATGAGGCGGGGGGGCTATACATTCAGTACTTC. The rearrangement uses TRBV9 and TRBJ2-4, with 9 nucleotides matching TRBD2. Germline CDR1 and CDR2: SGDLS and YYNGEE. The CDR3 consists of 16 residues. J was trimmed by 8 bases and V by 0 bases; bases with no gene match: 9.

The genes are TRBV4-1 and TRBJ1-1, with 12 nucleotides matching TRBD1. Germline trimming cut 1 base from V and 11 bases from J; bases unmatched to any gene: 11. The CDR3 covers 16 residues. CDR1 is MGHRA and CDR2 is YSYEKL in the germline V gene. CDR3 sequence (DNA): TGCGCCAGCAGCCAAGGGCTTTTGGGGACAGGGGGCTCGGCTTTCTTT. It is translated as CASSQGLLGTGGSAFF.

This clone was found a few times. The chain combines TRBV9 with TRBJ1-3, with D possibly being TRBD1 (5 bases). With 4 bases removed from V and 0 bases from J, the gap between germline ends came to 11 bases. Germline assignment: CDR1 SGDLS and CDR2 YYNGEE. CDR3 length: 15 residues. CDR3 DNA: TGTGCCAGCAGCTTGGGACTAGGCTCTGGAAACACCATATATTTT. This translates into CASSLGLGSGNTIYF.

V is TRBV5-1 and J is TRBJ2-3, with TRBD2 matching over 9 bases. Germline V lookup: CDR1 SGHRS, CDR2 YFSETQ. The CDR3 covers 16 residues. Trimming cost V 2 bases and J 3 bases; bases outside gene matches: 7. Written as DNA, the CDR3 is TGCGCCAGCAGCTTCTCTGGACTAGCGTTGACAGATACGCAGTATTTT. It translates to CASSFSGLALTDTQYF.

The rearrangement uses TRBV25-1 and TRBJ2-7; TRBD1 is a possible D gene (6 bases). Germline values: CDR1 MGHDK, CDR2 SYGVNS. Trimming pared 4 bases from V and 0 bases from J, leaving 13 bases between. The CDR3 spans 15 residues. CDR3 in amino acids: CASSGGLVDSYEQYF. CDR3 bases: TGTGCCAGCAGTGGGGGGCTTGTCGACTCCTACGAGCAGTACTTC.

The genes are TRBV2 and TRBJ1-3, with D hard to call. Trimming left V 6 bases short and J 0 bases short, with 9 bases between. Germline CDR1 is SNHLY and CDR2 is FYNNEI. There are 14 residues in the CDR3. The CDR3, as DNA: TGTGCCAGCAGACCACAGAGCTCTGGAAACACCATATATTTT. It specifies CASRPQSSGNTIYF.

V and J are TRBV28 and TRBJ1-1; 7 bases agree with TRBD1. The CDR3 extends over 16 amino acids. The V and J ends lost 6 bases and 2 bases, in that order; junction bases with no gene match: 12. Looked up from germline, CDR1 is MDHEN and CDR2 is SYDVKM. The CDR3 protein is CASSEGGAVLNTEAFF. CDR3 DNA sequence: TGTGCCAGCAGCGAAGGGGGCGCGGTACTAAACACTGAAGCTTTCTTT.

This chain connects TRBV7-9 to TRBJ2-1; D is unresolved. This CDR3 contains 13 residues. V shed 2 bases and J shed 7 bases, with 9 bases lying between them. CDR1 and CDR2 (germline): SEHNR, FQNEAQ (reference sequence). The CDR3 DNA reads as TGTGCCAGCAGCTTACATAGCATGAATGAGCAGTTCTTC. Its protein product is CASSLHSMNEQFF.